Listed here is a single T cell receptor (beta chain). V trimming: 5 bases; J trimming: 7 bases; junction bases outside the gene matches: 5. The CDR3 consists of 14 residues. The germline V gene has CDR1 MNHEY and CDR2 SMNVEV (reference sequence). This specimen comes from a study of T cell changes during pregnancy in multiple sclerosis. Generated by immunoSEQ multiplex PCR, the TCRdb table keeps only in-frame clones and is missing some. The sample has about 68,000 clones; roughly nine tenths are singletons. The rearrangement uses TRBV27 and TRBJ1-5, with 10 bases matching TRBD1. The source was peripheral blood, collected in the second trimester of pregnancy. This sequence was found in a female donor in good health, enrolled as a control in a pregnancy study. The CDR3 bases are TGTGCCAGCAGTGCCGACAGGGGGCAACAGCCCCAGCATTTT. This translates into CASSADRGQQPQHF.